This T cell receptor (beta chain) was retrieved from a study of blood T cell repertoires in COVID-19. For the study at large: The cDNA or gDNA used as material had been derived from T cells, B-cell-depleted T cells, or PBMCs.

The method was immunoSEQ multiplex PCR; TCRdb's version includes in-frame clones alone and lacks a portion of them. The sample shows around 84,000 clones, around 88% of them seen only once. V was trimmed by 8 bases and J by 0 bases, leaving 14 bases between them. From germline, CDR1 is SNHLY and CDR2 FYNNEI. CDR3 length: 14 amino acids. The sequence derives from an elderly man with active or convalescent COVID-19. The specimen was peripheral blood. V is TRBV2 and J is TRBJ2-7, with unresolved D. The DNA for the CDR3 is TGTGCCAGCCGCCCCCCCGAGAACTCCTACGAGCAGTACTTC. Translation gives CASRPPENSYEQYF.